This entry is about one T cell receptor beta chain. Its specificity is unknown. The entry originates in a study of cytomegalovirus exposure and HLA in healthy donors. Trimming left V 2 bases short and J 7 bases short, with 30 bases between. The CDR3 extends over 20 amino acids. The V gene's germline CDR1 is MDHEN and CDR2 SYDVKM. PCR involved 60 Vbeta and 13 Jbeta primers. Assay used: immunoSEQ multiplex PCR; TCRdb lists only in-frame clones, some missing. The sample lists 150,000 to 200,000 clones; more than 60% were seen once. Regarding the study as a whole: Overall, approximately 150 TCR beta chains were annotated as cytomegalovirus-associated. By a later analysis, the bulk of CMV-associated TCR beta chains appeared HLA-restricted. Later work found that TCR association rates differed between HLA loci; DRB1 had the most and HLA-C the fewest.

The sequenced material came from PBMCs. The receptor was derived from a woman between 35 and 50 years old in good health and CMV-seropositive. The genes are TRBV28 and TRBJ2-1; D might be TRBD1 (5 bases). This CDR3 is CASSLDRVPSLDQGRNEQFF. In DNA, the CDR3 is TGTGCCAGCAGTTTAGACCGGGTTCCTAGTTTAGACCAGGGTCGTAATGAGCAGTTCTTC.